This TCR beta chain was sequenced for a study of graft-versus-host responses after intestinal transplantation. The wider study: All recipients were transplanted with multivisceral, liver-intestinal, or isolated intestinal grafts.

CDR3 length: 16 residues. Germline CDR1 and CDR2: MGHRA and YSYEKL. V shed 0 bases and J shed 4 bases, with 16 bases lying between them. Note on this clone: The antigen is not known.

This table comes from immunoSEQ multiplex PCR, and its TCRdb copy is limited to in-frame clones, with some not included. This table holds 100,000 to 140,000 clones, roughly 90% found once. Overall study results and limits: Peak circulating GvH clone levels were associated with early post-transplant HvG declines. There were GvH clones found in recipient marrow, and some of them appeared first in ileum or blood. Graft-donor T cell macrochimerism coincided with high graft-versus-host to host-versus-graft clonal ratios in allografts.

Sequenced here: unstimulated CD4+ T cells sorted from spleen or lymph node cells, sampled before transplant. The sequence was collected from a human donor who was the organ donor for an intestinal transplant. The gene calls are TRBV4-1 and TRBJ2-7; D is possibly TRBD1 (7 bases). CDR3: CASSQERLAGGYEQYF. DNA of the CDR3: TGCGCCAGCAGCCAAGAACGCTTGGCAGGGGGGTACGAGCAGTACTTC.